This T cell receptor (beta chain) is from a study of control samples from healthy donors and cancer patients (dated by TCRdb to the early 2020s). V and J are truncated by 5 bases and 4 bases respectively, leaving an intervening sequence of 17 bases. The CDR3, cysteine through phenylalanine, is 15 amino acids long. CDR3 DNA only is kept here, 45 bases in frame from base 1. The germline V gene provides CDR1 MNHEY and CDR2 SVGAGI. Receptor libraries were prepared by the immunoSEQ multiplex PCR assay. TCRdb stores this immuneACCESS table with in-frame sequences only. Part of the clones is absent; in the studies checked, under half of the shortfall reflects unresolved V genes, and no reason is known for the rest. The sample table shows about 190,000 clones, and around 90% are seen once. The ten largest clones represent about 1.7% of the sample. About this clone: Its antigen remains undetermined. No base quality information exists; no much larger clone differs at one position.

The TCR sequence derives from a man younger than 40 in good health. The rearranged chain carries TRBV6-5 and TRBJ1-1; no D segment can be confidently identified. Material: blood. The sequenced DNA is TGTGCCAGCAGTCCCTTAGGTGGGCGAGTCACTGAAGCTTTCTTT. It specifies CASSPLGGRVTEAFF.